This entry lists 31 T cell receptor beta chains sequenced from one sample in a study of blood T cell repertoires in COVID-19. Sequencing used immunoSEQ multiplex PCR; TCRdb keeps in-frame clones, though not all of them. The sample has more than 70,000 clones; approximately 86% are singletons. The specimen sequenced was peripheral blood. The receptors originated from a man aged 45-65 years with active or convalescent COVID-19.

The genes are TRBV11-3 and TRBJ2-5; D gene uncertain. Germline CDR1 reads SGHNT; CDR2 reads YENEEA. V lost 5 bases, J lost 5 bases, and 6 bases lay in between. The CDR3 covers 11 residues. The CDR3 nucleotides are TGTGCCAGCAGCGCACGGGAGACCCAGTACTTC. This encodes CASSARETQYF.

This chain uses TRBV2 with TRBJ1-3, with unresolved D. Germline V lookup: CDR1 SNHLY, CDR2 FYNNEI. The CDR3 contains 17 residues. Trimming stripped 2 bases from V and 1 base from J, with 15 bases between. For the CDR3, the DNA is TGTGCCAGCAGTGAACAGGCCCCGGGGTCATCTGGAAACACCATATATTTT. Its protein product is CASSEQAPGSSGNTIYF. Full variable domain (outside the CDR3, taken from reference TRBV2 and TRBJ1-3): EPEVTQTPSHQVTQMGQEVILRCVPISNHLYFYWYRQILGQKVEFLVSFYNNEISEKSEIFDDQFSVERPDGSNFTLKIRSTKLEDSAMYFCASSEQAPGSSGNTIYFGEGSWLTVV.

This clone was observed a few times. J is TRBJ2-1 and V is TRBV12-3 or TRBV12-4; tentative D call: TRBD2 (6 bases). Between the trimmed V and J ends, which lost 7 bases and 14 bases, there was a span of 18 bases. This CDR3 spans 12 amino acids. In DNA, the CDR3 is TGTGCCAGCAACTCACTTCGGGGGTCGGAGTTCTTC. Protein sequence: CASNSLRGSEFF.

This CDR3 reads CASGLWGGYGYTF. The CDR3, as DNA: TGTGCTAGTGGTTTGTGGGGAGGATATGGCTACACCTTC. This chain links TRBV12-5 with TRBJ1-2; D not resolved. V was shortened by 2 bases and J by 5 bases, with 9 bases between the two germline ends. Germline values: CDR1 LGHNT, CDR2 FRNRAP. This CDR3 has 13 amino acids.

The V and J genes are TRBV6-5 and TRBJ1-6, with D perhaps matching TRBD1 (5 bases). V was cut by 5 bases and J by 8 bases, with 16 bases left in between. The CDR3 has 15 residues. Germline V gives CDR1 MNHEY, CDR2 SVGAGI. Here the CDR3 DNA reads TGTGCCAGCAGTAGGACGAGGGGAGGTGATTCACCCCTCCACTTT. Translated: CASSRTRGGDSPLHF.

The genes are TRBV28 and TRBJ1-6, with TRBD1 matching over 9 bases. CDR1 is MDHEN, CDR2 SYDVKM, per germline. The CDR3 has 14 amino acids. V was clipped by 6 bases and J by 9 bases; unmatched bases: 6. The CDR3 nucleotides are TGTGCCAGCAGGCCGGGACAGGGCGTTTCACCCCTCCACTTT. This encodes CASRPGQGVSPLHF.

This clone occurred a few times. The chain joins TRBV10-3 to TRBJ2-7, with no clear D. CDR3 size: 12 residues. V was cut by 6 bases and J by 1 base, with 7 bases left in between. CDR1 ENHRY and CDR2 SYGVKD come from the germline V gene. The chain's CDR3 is CAISQQSYEQYF. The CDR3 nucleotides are TGTGCCATCAGCCAACAGTCCTACGAGCAGTACTTC.

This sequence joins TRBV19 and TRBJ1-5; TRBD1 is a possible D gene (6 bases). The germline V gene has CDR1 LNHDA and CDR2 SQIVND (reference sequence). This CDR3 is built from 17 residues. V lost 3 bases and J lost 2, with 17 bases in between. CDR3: CASSIGPGESRNQPQHF. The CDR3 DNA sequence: TGTGCCAGTAGTATTGGCCCAGGGGAATCACGCAATCAGCCCCAGCATTTT.

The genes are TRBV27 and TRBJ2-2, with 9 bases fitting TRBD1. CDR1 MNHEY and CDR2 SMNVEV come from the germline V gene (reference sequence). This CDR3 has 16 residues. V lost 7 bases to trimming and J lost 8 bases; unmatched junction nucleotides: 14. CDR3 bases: TGTGCCAGCAAAGCAGGGACAGGGAATTTATTTGGGGAGCTGTTTTTT. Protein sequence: CASKAGTGNLFGELFF.

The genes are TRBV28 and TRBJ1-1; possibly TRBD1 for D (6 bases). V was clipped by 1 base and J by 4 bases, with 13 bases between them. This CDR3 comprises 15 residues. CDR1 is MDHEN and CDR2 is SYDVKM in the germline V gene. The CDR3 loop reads CASSLYTGISTEAFF. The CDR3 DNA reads TGTGCCAGCAGTTTATACACAGGGATCAGCACTGAAGCTTTCTTT.

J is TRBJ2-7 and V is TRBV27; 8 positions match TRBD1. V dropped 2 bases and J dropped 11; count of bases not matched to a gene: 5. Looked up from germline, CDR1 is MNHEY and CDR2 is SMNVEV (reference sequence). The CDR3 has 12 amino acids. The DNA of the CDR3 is TGTGCCAGCAGTTTAGGGACAGGCCCCGAGTACGTC. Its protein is CASSLGTGPEYV.

For the CDR3, the DNA is TGTGCCAGCAGCTCACAGGCCGCTAGCACAGATACGCAGTATTTT. Its translation: CASSSQAASTDTQYF. This chain links TRBV5-4 with TRBJ2-3; a weak D match, TRBD1 (5 bases). The V end lost 3 bases, the J end lost 0 bases, and 11 bases lay between the germline ends. Germline CDR1 is SGHNT and CDR2 is YYREEE (reference sequence). CDR3 length: 15 amino acids.

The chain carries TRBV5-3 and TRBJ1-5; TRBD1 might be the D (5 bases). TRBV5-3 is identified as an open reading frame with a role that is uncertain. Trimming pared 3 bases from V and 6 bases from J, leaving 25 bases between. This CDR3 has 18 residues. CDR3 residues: CARSCGWQGCLESQPQHF. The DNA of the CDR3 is TGTGCCAGAAGCTGTGGTTGGCAGGGTTGTTTGGAGAGTCAGCCCCAGCATTTT.

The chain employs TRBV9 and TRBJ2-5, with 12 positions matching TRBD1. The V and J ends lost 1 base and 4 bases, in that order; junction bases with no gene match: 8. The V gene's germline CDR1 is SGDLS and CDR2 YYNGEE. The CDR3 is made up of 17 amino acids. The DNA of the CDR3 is TGTGCCAGCAGCGTATCCGGGACAGGGGGCATGGGAGAGACCCAGTACTTC. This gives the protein CASSVSGTGGMGETQYF.

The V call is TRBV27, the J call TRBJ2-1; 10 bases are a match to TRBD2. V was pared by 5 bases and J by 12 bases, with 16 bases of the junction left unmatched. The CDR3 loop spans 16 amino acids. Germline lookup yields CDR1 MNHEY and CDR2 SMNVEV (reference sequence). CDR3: CASSPQEGAGGPVQFF. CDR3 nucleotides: TGTGCCAGCAGTCCGCAAGAGGGAGCGGGGGGGCCAGTGCAGTTCTTC.

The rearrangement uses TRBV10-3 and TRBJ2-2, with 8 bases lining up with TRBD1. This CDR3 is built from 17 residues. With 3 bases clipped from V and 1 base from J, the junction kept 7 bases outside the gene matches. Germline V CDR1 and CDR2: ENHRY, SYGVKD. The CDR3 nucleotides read TGTGCCATCAGTGAAGGCCTCGGACAGGGGAACACCGGGGAGCTGTTTTTT. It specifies CAISEGLGQGNTGELFF.

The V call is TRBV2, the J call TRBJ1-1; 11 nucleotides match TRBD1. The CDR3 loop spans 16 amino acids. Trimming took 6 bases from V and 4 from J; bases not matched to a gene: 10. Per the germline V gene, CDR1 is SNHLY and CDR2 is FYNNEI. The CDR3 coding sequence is TGTGCCAGCAGAGAATGGACAGGGGGCCGAGGCACTGAAGCTTTCTTT. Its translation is CASREWTGGRGTEAFF.

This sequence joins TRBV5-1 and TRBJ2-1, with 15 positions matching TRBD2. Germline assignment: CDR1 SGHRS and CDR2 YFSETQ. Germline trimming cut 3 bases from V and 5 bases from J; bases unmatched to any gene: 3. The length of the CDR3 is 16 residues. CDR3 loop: CASSSGLAGGDNEQFF. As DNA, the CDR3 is TGCGCCAGCAGCTCGGGACTAGCGGGGGGCGACAATGAGCAGTTCTTC.

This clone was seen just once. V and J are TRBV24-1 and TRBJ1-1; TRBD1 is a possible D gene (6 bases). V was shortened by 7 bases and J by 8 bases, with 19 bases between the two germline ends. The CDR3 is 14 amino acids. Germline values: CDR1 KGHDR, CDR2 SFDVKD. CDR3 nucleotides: TGTGCCACCAGCACAGGTCAGGGGACGGACGAAGCTTTCTTT. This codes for CATSTGQGTDEAFF.

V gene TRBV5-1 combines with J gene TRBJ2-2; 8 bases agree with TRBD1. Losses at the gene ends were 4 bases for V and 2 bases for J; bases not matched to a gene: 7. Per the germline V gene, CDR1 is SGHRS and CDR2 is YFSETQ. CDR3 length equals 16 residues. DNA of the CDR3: TGCGCCAGCAGCAGGGGACAGGCGGGAAACACCGGGGAGCTGTTTTTT. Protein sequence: CASSRGQAGNTGELFF.

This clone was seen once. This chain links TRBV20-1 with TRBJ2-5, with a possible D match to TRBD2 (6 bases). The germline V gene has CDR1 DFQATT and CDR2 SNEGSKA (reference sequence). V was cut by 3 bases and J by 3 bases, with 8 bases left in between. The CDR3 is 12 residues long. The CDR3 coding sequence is TGCAGTGCTAGTGGAGGGAAAGAGACCCAGTACTTC. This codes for CSASGGKETQYF.

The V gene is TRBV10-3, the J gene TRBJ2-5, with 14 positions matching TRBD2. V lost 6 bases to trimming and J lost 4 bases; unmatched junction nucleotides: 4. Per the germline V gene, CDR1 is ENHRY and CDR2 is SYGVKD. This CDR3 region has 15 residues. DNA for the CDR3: TGTGCCATCAGCCCGACTAGCGGGGGGGCAGAGACCCAGTACTTC. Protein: CAISPTSGGAETQYF.

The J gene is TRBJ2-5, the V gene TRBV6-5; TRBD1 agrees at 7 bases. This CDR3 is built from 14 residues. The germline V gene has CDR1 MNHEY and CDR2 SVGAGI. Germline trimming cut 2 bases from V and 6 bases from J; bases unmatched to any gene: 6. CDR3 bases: TGTGCCAGCAGTTACACTACAGGGGTAAAGACCCAGTACTTC. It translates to CASSYTTGVKTQYF.

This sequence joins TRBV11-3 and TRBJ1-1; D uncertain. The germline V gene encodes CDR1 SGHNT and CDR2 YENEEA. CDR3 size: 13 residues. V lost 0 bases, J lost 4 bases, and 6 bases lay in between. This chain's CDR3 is CASSLEHPTEAFF. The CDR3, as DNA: TGTGCCAGCAGCTTAGAACATCCCACTGAAGCTTTCTTT. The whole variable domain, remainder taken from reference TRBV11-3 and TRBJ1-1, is EAGVVQSPRYKIIEKKQPVAFWCNPISGHNTLYWYLQNLGQGPELLIRYENEEAVDDSQLPKDRFSAERLKGVDSTLKIQPAELGDSAVYLCASSLEHPTEAFFGQGTRLTVV.

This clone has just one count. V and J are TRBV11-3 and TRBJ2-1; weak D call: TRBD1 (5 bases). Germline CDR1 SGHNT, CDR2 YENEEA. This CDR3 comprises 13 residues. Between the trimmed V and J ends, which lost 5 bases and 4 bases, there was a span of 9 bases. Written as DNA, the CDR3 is TGTGCCAGCAGCATGGACATATACAATGAGCAGTTCTTC. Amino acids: CASSMDIYNEQFF.

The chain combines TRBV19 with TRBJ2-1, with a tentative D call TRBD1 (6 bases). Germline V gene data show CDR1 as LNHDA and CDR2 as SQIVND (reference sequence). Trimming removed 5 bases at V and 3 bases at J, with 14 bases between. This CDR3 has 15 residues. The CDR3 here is CASSQGSALYNEQFF. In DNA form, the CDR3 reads TGTGCCAGTAGTCAGGGGAGTGCTCTCTACAATGAGCAGTTCTTC.

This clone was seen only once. CDR3 region: CASSYFNMQYF. The CDR3 bases are TGTGCCAGCAGTTACTTTAACATGCAGTACTTC. The chain couples TRBV6-5 to TRBJ2-7; D is unclear. Germline V CDR1 and CDR2: MNHEY, SVGAGI. The V and J ends lost 1 base and 9 bases respectively, with 7 bases between them. This CDR3 contains 11 residues.

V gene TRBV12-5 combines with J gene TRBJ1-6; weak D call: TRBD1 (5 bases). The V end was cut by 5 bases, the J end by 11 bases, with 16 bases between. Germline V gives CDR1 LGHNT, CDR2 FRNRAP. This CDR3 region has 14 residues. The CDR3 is CASGPLTAPAPLHF. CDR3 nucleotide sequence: TGTGCTAGTGGTCCCCTGACAGCTCCAGCACCCCTCCACTTT.

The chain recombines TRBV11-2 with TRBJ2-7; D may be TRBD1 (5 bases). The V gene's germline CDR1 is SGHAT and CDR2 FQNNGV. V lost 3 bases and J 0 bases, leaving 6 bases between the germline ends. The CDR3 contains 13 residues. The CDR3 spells CASSLDISYEQYV. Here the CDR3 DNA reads TGTGCCAGCAGCTTGGACATCTCCTACGAGCAGTACGTC.

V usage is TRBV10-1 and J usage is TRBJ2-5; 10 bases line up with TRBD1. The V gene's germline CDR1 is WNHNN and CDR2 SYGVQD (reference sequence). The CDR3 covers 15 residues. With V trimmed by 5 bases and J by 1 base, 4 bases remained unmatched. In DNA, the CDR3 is TGCGCCAGCAGTCTTGGACAGGGGGGCCAAGAGACCCAGTACTTC. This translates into CASSLGQGGQETQYF.

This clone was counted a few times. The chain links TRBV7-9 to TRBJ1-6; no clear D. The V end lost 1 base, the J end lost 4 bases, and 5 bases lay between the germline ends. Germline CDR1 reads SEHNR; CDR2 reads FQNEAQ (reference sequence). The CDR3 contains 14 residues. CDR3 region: CASSLEQYNSPLHF. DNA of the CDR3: TGTGCCAGCAGCTTAGAACAGTATAATTCACCCCTCCACTTT. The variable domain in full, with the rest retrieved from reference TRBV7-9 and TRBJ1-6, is DTGVSQNPRHKITKRGQNVTFRCDPISEHNRLYWYRQTLGQGPEFLTYFQNEAQLEKSRLLSDRFSAERPKGSFSTLEIQRTEQGDSAMYLCASSLEQYNSPLHFGNGTRLTVT.